Sequencing of this TCR beta chain was carried out in a study of OX40 agonist ivuxolimab in advanced cancers. In this sample, this clone turned up once. Its antigen is unidentified. V lost 4 bases, J lost 1 base, and 16 bases lay in between. There are 17 residues in the CDR3. The germline V gene encodes CDR1 SGHAT and CDR2 FQNNGV. Whole-study results and caveats: Among expanded peripheral T cells, antigen specificity went undetermined. Clones of CD4+ and CD8+ blood T cells grew by week 6 at doses of 0.1 to 3.0 mg/kg.

Only in-frame clones appear in the TCRdb table, and some are missing; sequencing was by immunoSEQ multiplex PCR. The sample shows 70,000 to 95,000 clones, around 90% of them seen only once. The receptor's source is an adult with an advanced solid tumor such as melanoma, head and neck, liver or kidney cancer. Here the sequenced sample was CD4+ or CD8+ T cells sorted from blood, taken in a trial of the OX40 agonist ivuxolimab. V is TRBV11-2 and J is TRBJ2-2, with D perhaps matching TRBD2 (8 bases). The CDR3 DNA is TGTGCCAGCAGCTCGGGGGGGGACAGTCGGAACACCGGGGAGCTGTTTTTT. This gives the protein CASSSGGDSRNTGELFF.